Shown below are 13 T cell receptor beta chains from a single sample sequenced in a study of blood T cell repertoires in COVID-19. Libraries were prepared by immunoSEQ multiplex PCR; TCRdb keeps only in-frame clonotypes and omits some of them. The top ten clones hold roughly 2% of a sample with about 440,000 clones, roughly 85% of them seen once. Sequencing input: PBMCs or T cells enriched from blood (not recorded which). These receptors were obtained from a woman aged 18-30 years with acute COVID-19.

CDR3 bases: TGTGCCAGTAGGGACAGGAAGACCGGGGAGCTGTTTTTT. This codes for CASRDRKTGELFF. The chain employs TRBV7-9 and TRBJ2-2, with TRBD1 matching 8 bases. This CDR3 region has 13 residues. The germline V gene encodes CDR1 SEHNR and CDR2 FQNEAQ (reference sequence). V lost 9 bases, J lost 5 bases, and 5 bases stayed unmatched.

The chain combines TRBV5-1 with TRBJ1-1; D remains ambiguous. This CDR3 comprises 15 residues. Per the germline V gene, CDR1 is SGHRS and CDR2 is YFSETQ. With 0 bases removed from V and 1 base from J, the gap between germline ends came to 10 bases. CDR3 region: CASSLALASNTEAFF. CDR3 nucleotides: TGCGCCAGCAGCTTGGCTCTGGCCTCGAACACTGAAGCTTTCTTT.

This clone was seen only once. V gene TRBV7-9 combines with J gene TRBJ1-6; TRBD1 matches 7 bases. The CDR3 runs to 14 residues. Germline CDR1 SEHNR, CDR2 FQNEAQ (reference sequence). V lost 3 bases to trimming and J lost 7 bases; unmatched junction nucleotides: 3. The CDR3 region has the DNA TGTGCCAGCAGCTTGGGGACAGCCAATTCACCCCTCCACTTT. Residues: CASSLGTANSPLHF.

The chain joins TRBV2 to TRBJ1-2; a possible D gene is TRBD1 (5 bases). V gave up 3 bases and J gave up 3 bases, with 8 bases separating them. The CDR3 has 13 amino acids. The germline CDR1 and CDR2 sequences are SNHLY and FYNNEI. In nucleotides, the CDR3 is TGTGCCAGCAGTGAGACAGCCTACTATGGCTACACCTTC. Translating gives CASSETAYYGYTF.

The rearrangement uses TRBV27 and TRBJ2-5; no clear D. CDR3 length: 13 amino acids. V shed 8 bases and J shed 2 bases, with 12 bases lying between them. Germline values: CDR1 MNHEY, CDR2 SMNVEV (reference sequence). CDR3 sequence reads: CASGRLDQETQYF. In nucleotides, the CDR3 is TGTGCCAGCGGAAGACTGGATCAAGAGACCCAGTACTTC.

The chain carries TRBV29-1 and TRBJ2-1, with D perhaps TRBD1 (6 bases). Per the germline V gene, CDR1 is SQVTM and CDR2 is ANQGSEA. This CDR3 region has 14 residues. With 7 bases removed from V and 8 bases from J, the gap between germline ends came to 21 bases. Here the CDR3 reads CSAPTGSGADEQFF. CDR3 in DNA: TGCAGCGCCCCGACAGGTTCTGGCGCGGATGAGCAGTTCTTC.

The rearrangement uses TRBV24-1 and TRBJ2-6; 7 nucleotides line up with TRBD1. Trimming cost V 3 bases and J 0 bases; bases outside gene matches: 16. Germline V CDR1 and CDR2: KGHDR, SFDVKD. The CDR3 sequence is 21 residues long. Here the CDR3 DNA reads TGTGCCACCAGTGATACAGGGGAGAACTCGGGATTTCACTCTGGGGCCAACGTCCTGACTTTC. It translates to CATSDTGENSGFHSGANVLTF.

The chain is built from TRBV18 and TRBJ2-6; 8 bases are shared with TRBD1. CDR1 is KGHSH, CDR2 LQKENI, per germline. Unmatched junction bases numbered 15, after V lost 6 bases and J lost 2 bases. The CDR3 is 19 amino acids. The CDR3 DNA follows: TGTGCCAGCTCGGACGCGACAGGGGCTGGGTTAGCTGGGGCCAACGTCCTGACTTTC. This translates into CASSDATGAGLAGANVLTF.

The chain uses TRBV9 and TRBJ2-7; possibly TRBD2 for D (6 bases). V was shortened by 2 bases and J by 0 bases, with 12 bases between the two germline ends. CDR1 is SGDLS and CDR2 is YYNGEE in the germline V gene. The CDR3 consists of 15 residues. CDR3 in amino acids: CASSVSGLDSYEQYF. The CDR3 DNA is TGTGCCAGCAGCGTTAGCGGACTGGACTCCTACGAGCAGTACTTC.

The V and J genes are TRBV4-1 and TRBJ1-5; D gene ambiguous. CDR1 and CDR2 (germline): MGHRA, YSYEKL. Trimming stripped 1 base from V and 0 bases from J, with 7 bases between. The CDR3 loop spans 15 amino acids. In nucleotides, the CDR3 is TGCGCCAGCAGCCAAGTCCCAGGTAGCAATCAGCCCCAGCATTTT. It translates to CASSQVPGSNQPQHF.

The chain couples TRBV28 to TRBJ1-2; D is unclear. V lost 3 bases and J lost 1, with 3 bases in between. Germline values: CDR1 MDHEN, CDR2 SYDVKM. This CDR3 comprises 12 residues. This chain's CDR3 is CASSLSNYGYTF. As DNA, the CDR3 is TGTGCCAGCAGTTTGAGTAACTATGGCTACACCTTC.

CDR3 sequence: CASSIAAGGVVEKLFF. The CDR3 nucleotides read TGTGCCAGTAGTATCGCGGCAGGGGGCGTCGTTGAAAAACTGTTTTTT. This chain uses TRBV19 with TRBJ1-4; 8 nucleotides line up with TRBD1. The CDR3 sequence is 16 residues long. Germline loops: CDR1 LNHDA, CDR2 SQIVND (reference sequence). Trimming cost V 3 bases and J 7 bases; bases outside gene matches: 10.

V usage is TRBV19 and J usage is TRBJ2-1, with 12 bases fitting TRBD2. Germline lookup yields CDR1 LNHDA and CDR2 SQIVND (reference sequence). The CDR3 runs 20 residues. The junction had 15 bases not matched to a gene; V was cut back by 4 bases and J by 2 bases. CDR3 sequence (DNA): TGTGCCAGTAGTAAATACTTCATGACTAGCGGGAGTAGCACCTACAATGAGCAGTTCTTC. Amino acids: CASSKYFMTSGSSTYNEQFF.